A selection of T cell receptor beta chains follows, all from one sample in a study of CD8 T cells in ankylosing spondylitis. Each CDR3 protein is one row after TCRdb ran MiXCR on the 5' RACE reads. The top ten hold 16% of the sample, which has roughly 400,000 distinct CDR3 sequences, about 20% seen once. The specimen was blood, either unsorted or a sorted T cell fraction (not recorded which). These receptors were obtained from a male donor with ankylosing spondylitis. The CDR3 runs from the conserved cysteine through the conserved F or W. The D gene is left open where the match is weak. Size is omitted from some rows. Given values are once, few, many or a class for expanded clones.

D	J	V	size	length	DNA	CDR3
TRBD1	TRBJ1-1	TRBV7-9	many	14	TGTGCCAGCAGCTCGACAGGGTCGGGCACTGAAGCTTTCTTT	CASSSTGSGTEAFF
TRBD1	TRBJ2-2	TRBV29-1	.	16	TGCAGCGTTACCGGACAGGGTGGATGGAGGACCGGGGAGCTGTTTTTT	CSVTGQGGWRTGELFF
TRBD2	TRBJ2-5	TRBV10-3	few	16	TGTGCCATCAGTGACGGGACTAGCGGTTCTCAAGAGACCCAGTACTTC	CAISDGTSGSQETQYF
TRBD1	TRBJ1-1	TRBV20-1	.	16	TGCAGTGCTAGAGACACAGGACAGGGGGTGAGCACTGAAGCTTTCTTT	CSARDTGQGVSTEAFF
.	TRBJ2-6	TRBV20-1	few	17	TGCAGTGCTAGAGATCCGTGGGCTCCCTCTGGGGCCAACGTCCTGACTTTC	CSARDPWAPSGANVLTF
.	TRBJ2-5	TRBV5-4	.	13	TGTGCCAGCAGCTACTCTGGGTTAGAGACCCAGTACTTC	CASSYSGLETQYF
.	TRBJ1-4	TRBV5-1	.	15	TGCGCCAGCAGCTTGGATGGCCGCGGAGGCGAAAAACTGTTTTTT	CASSLDGRGGEKLFF
.	TRBJ1-2	TRBV9	few	14	TGTGCCAGCAGCGTTAACACCCGGGACCCAAAAATCAGTTTC	CASSVNTRDPKISF
TRBD1	TRBJ1-2	TRBV5-1	.	14	TGCGCCAGCAGCACGGGACAGGGTGGATATGGCTACACCTTC	CASSTGQGGYGYTF
.	TRBJ2-3	TRBV5-1	many	14	TGCGCCTGCCGAGGGACGGTGAGCACAGATACGCAGTATTTT	CACRGTVSTDTQYF
TRBD2	TRBJ2-3	TRBV7-3	many	13	TGTGCCAGCAGCTTAACGGGACTAGCGGAGCAGTATTTT	CASSLTGLAEQYF
.	TRBJ2-6	TRBV18	few	17	TGTGCCAGCTCACCAGTAAGTCTCACCTCTGGGGCCAACGTCCTGACTTTC	CASSPVSLTSGANVLTF
.	TRBJ1-2	TRBV6-4	.	13	TGTGCCAGCAGTCCCGAACAGGGAGGCGGCTACACCTTC	CASSPEQGGGYTF
.	TRBJ2-1	TRBV9	.	13	TGTGCCAGCAGCGGCGGACACTACAATGAGCAGTTCTTC	CASSGGHYNEQFF
.	TRBJ2-1	TRBV5-1	.	16	TGCGCCAGCAGCTCAAGAAGACAGAGCTCCTACAATGAGCAGTTCTTC	CASSSRRQSSYNEQFF
.	TRBJ1-6	TRBV12-3/TRBV12-4	few	17	TGTGCCAGCAGTTTTTCTTCCGGGAGCTCCTATAATTCACCCCTCCACTTT	CASSFSSGSSYNSPLHF
TRBD1	TRBJ2-7	TRBV20-1	.	15	TGCAGTGCTAGTCTCCCGGGACAGGCAGCCTACGAGCAGTACTTC	CSASLPGQAAYEQYF
TRBD2	TRBJ2-1	TRBV18	.	19	TGTGCCAGCTCCCCAACCAGTTCTAGCGGGGGGAGCTCCTACAATGAGCAGTTCTTC	CASSPTSSSGGSSYNEQFF
TRBD2	TRBJ2-2	TRBV6-1	.	16	TGTGCCAGCAGTCCCTCACTAGCGCGGAACACCGGGGAGCTGTTTTTT	CASSPSLARNTGELFF
.	TRBJ2-1	TRBV12-5	.	10	TGTGCTAGTGGTTTGGTACCAAGATTCTTC	CASGLVPRFF